The TCR beta chain under discussion was sequenced for a study of long-term antiretroviral therapy in people with HIV. Study findings and constraints: Post-treatment diversity went higher with ART but stayed below transplant donor controls. Dominance of pre-ART expanded clones persisted, fluctuating and often declining after ART.

This clone was detected once. The antigen is unknown. The CDR3 extends over 13 amino acids. Deletions cut 3 bases from V and 4 bases from J, with 7 bases between. CDR1 is MNHEY and CDR2 is SMNVEV in the germline V gene (reference sequence). Researchers ran immunoSEQ v3.0 at survey level. Here immunoSEQ multiplex PCR was the method, and the copy in TCRdb shows in-frame clones only, minus some. The sample records around 12,000 clones, about 80% being singletons. At least two post-ART and at least one pre-ART PBMC sample were available for each donor. The genes are TRBV27 and TRBJ2-1; D gene uncertain. This TCR was sampled from a middle-aged man with HIV. This specimen was unsorted PBMCs, taken roughly 7.9 years after starting antiretroviral therapy. The CDR3: CASSFRTYNEQFF. For the CDR3, the DNA is TGTGCCAGCAGTTTCCGAACATACAATGAGCAGTTCTTC.